This T cell receptor beta chain was identified in a study of blood T cell dynamics during melanoma immunotherapy. Overall study results and limits: At W3, later disease-control patients showed bifurcated PBMC repertoire changes, unlike progressors.

From germline, CDR1 is MNHNS and CDR2 SASEGT. The CDR3 contains 14 residues. V was cut by 6 bases and J by 8 bases, with 14 bases left in between. As to this clone: The antigen is not known.

Time point indicated: pre-treatment baseline. Response was assessed by RECIST 1.1 at 12 weeks, except a couple of rapid progressors. Sequencing was performed with immunoSEQ multiplex PCR; in TCRdb, only in-frame clones are kept and a portion is missing. The sample holds more than 10,000 clones, 84% seen once. The specimen comprised blood, sampled from a patient treated with checkpoint blockade. The TCR comes from a human donor with melanoma. The chain recombines TRBV6-1 with TRBJ1-6; possibly TRBD1 for D (6 bases). Here the CDR3 DNA reads TGTGCCAGCAGCCGAGGACAGCTTGATTCACCCCTCCACTTT. Protein sequence: CASSRGQLDSPLHF.